This is a list of T cell receptor beta chains from one sample in a study of OX40 agonist ivuxolimab in advanced cancers. The table came from immunoSEQ multiplex PCR; TCRdb's copy has only in-frame clones and leaves some out. The sample comprises about 84,000 clones, over 85% of which are singletons, and more than 9.5% rests with the top ten. The specimen was CD4+ or CD8+ T cells sorted from blood, collected in a trial of the OX40 agonist ivuxolimab. Receptors were obtained from an adult with an advanced solid tumor such as melanoma, head and neck, liver or kidney cancer. The CDR3 runs from the conserved cysteine through the conserved F or W. The order of the fields is J gene, clone size, V gene, D gene, CDR3 DNA, CDR3 protein. D genes are given only for firm matches. Only some rows state a clone size, as once, few, many or a class for expanded clones.

j_call: TRBJ1-2; clone_size: NA; v_call: TRBV27; d_call: TRBD1; cdr3_nt: TGTGCCAGCAGACCCAGACAGGGGAACTATGGCTACACCTTC; cdr3_aa: CASRPRQGNYGYTF
j_call: TRBJ2-5; clone_size: NA; v_call: TRBV5-1; d_call: NA; cdr3_nt: TGCGCCAGCAGCTTGGCTTTGGACCAAGAGACCCAGTACTTC; cdr3_aa: CASSLALDQETQYF
j_call: TRBJ2-1; clone_size: NA; v_call: TRBV7-2; d_call: NA; cdr3_nt: TGTGCCAGCAGCTTCTCCGGGGGCTACAATGAGCAGTTCTTC; cdr3_aa: CASSFSGGYNEQFF
j_call: TRBJ2-3; clone_size: NA; v_call: TRBV27; d_call: TRBD1; cdr3_nt: TGTGCCAGCATCTGCGGGACAGGGGTCACAGATACGCAGTATTTT; cdr3_aa: CASICGTGVTDTQYF
j_call: TRBJ1-4; clone_size: NA; v_call: TRBV27; d_call: NA; cdr3_nt: TGTGCCAGCAGTTTGTTCACTGGGGAAAAACTGTTTTTT; cdr3_aa: CASSLFTGEKLFF
j_call: TRBJ2-1; clone_size: NA; v_call: TRBV2; d_call: TRBD2; cdr3_nt: TGTGCCAGCAGGGAAAGCGGGAGCTCCTACAATGAGCAGTTCTTC; cdr3_aa: CASRESGSSYNEQFF
j_call: TRBJ2-7; clone_size: once; v_call: TRBV7-9; d_call: NA; cdr3_nt: TGTGCCAGCAGCTTCACGACCGCCTACGAGCAGTACTTC; cdr3_aa: CASSFTTAYEQYF
j_call: TRBJ1-1; clone_size: NA; v_call: TRBV27; d_call: NA; cdr3_nt: TGTGCCAGCTCTCGGGGGAACACTGAAGCTTTCTTT; cdr3_aa: CASSRGNTEAFF
j_call: TRBJ1-2; clone_size: NA; v_call: TRBV27; d_call: NA; cdr3_nt: TGTGCCAGCAGTTTGGACGGAGCTAACTATGGCTACACCTTC; cdr3_aa: CASSLDGANYGYTF
j_call: TRBJ2-7; clone_size: NA; v_call: TRBV7-9; d_call: NA; cdr3_nt: TGTGCCAGCAGCTTAGGTAGTGACTCCGAGCAGTACTTC; cdr3_aa: CASSLGSDSEQYF
j_call: TRBJ2-7; clone_size: once; v_call: TRBV27; d_call: TRBD1; cdr3_nt: TGTGCCAGCAGTTTATCGAGGGGGCGGAACTACGAGCAGTACTTC; cdr3_aa: CASSLSRGRNYEQYF
j_call: TRBJ1-1; clone_size: NA; v_call: TRBV15; d_call: NA; cdr3_nt: TGTGCCACCAGGGGGAACACTGAAGCTTTCTTT; cdr3_aa: CATRGNTEAFF
j_call: TRBJ2-7; clone_size: NA; v_call: TRBV7-6; d_call: NA; cdr3_nt: TGTGCCAGCAGCCCCCGGGGACCCTACGAGCAGTACTTC; cdr3_aa: CASSPRGPYEQYF
j_call: TRBJ1-1; clone_size: NA; v_call: TRBV28; d_call: NA; cdr3_nt: TGTGCCAGCAGTTCCTTTCCCCGCTCCGGGTTGAGGGAGGACACTGAAGCTTTCTTT; cdr3_aa: CASSSFPRSGLREDTEAFF
j_call: TRBJ1-1; clone_size: NA; v_call: TRBV14; d_call: NA; cdr3_nt: TGTGCCAGCAGACTCACAGGGAACACTGAAGCTTTCTTT; cdr3_aa: CASRLTGNTEAFF
j_call: TRBJ2-7; clone_size: NA; v_call: TRBV5-3; d_call: TRBD1; cdr3_nt: TGTGCCAGAACCATTGGGGGGACAGGGGGCGAGCAGTACTTC; cdr3_aa: CARTIGGTGGEQYF
j_call: TRBJ1-1; clone_size: NA; v_call: TRBV28; d_call: TRBD1; cdr3_nt: TGTGCCAGCAGTGAAGGGGGCTCGGACACTGAAGCTTTCTTT; cdr3_aa: CASSEGGSDTEAFF
j_call: TRBJ1-1; clone_size: NA; v_call: TRBV6-4; d_call: NA; cdr3_nt: TGTGCCAGCAGGACGGGGGCGCAGGGCACTGAAGCTTTCTTT; cdr3_aa: CASRTGAQGTEAFF
j_call: TRBJ1-2; clone_size: NA; v_call: TRBV7-2; d_call: NA; cdr3_nt: TGTGCCAGCAGCGCAGTACGGGGGGCTAACTATGGCTACACCTTC; cdr3_aa: CASSAVRGANYGYTF
j_call: TRBJ1-2; clone_size: NA; v_call: TRBV5-4; d_call: TRBD1; cdr3_nt: TGTGCCAGCAGCCCCACGGGAGCAGGACAGGCCAACTATGGCTACACCTTC; cdr3_aa: CASSPTGAGQANYGYTF
j_call: TRBJ1-2; clone_size: NA; v_call: TRBV5-1; d_call: NA; cdr3_nt: TGCGCCAGCAGCTTGGCCCCCAGCAACTATGGCTACACCTTC; cdr3_aa: CASSLAPSNYGYTF